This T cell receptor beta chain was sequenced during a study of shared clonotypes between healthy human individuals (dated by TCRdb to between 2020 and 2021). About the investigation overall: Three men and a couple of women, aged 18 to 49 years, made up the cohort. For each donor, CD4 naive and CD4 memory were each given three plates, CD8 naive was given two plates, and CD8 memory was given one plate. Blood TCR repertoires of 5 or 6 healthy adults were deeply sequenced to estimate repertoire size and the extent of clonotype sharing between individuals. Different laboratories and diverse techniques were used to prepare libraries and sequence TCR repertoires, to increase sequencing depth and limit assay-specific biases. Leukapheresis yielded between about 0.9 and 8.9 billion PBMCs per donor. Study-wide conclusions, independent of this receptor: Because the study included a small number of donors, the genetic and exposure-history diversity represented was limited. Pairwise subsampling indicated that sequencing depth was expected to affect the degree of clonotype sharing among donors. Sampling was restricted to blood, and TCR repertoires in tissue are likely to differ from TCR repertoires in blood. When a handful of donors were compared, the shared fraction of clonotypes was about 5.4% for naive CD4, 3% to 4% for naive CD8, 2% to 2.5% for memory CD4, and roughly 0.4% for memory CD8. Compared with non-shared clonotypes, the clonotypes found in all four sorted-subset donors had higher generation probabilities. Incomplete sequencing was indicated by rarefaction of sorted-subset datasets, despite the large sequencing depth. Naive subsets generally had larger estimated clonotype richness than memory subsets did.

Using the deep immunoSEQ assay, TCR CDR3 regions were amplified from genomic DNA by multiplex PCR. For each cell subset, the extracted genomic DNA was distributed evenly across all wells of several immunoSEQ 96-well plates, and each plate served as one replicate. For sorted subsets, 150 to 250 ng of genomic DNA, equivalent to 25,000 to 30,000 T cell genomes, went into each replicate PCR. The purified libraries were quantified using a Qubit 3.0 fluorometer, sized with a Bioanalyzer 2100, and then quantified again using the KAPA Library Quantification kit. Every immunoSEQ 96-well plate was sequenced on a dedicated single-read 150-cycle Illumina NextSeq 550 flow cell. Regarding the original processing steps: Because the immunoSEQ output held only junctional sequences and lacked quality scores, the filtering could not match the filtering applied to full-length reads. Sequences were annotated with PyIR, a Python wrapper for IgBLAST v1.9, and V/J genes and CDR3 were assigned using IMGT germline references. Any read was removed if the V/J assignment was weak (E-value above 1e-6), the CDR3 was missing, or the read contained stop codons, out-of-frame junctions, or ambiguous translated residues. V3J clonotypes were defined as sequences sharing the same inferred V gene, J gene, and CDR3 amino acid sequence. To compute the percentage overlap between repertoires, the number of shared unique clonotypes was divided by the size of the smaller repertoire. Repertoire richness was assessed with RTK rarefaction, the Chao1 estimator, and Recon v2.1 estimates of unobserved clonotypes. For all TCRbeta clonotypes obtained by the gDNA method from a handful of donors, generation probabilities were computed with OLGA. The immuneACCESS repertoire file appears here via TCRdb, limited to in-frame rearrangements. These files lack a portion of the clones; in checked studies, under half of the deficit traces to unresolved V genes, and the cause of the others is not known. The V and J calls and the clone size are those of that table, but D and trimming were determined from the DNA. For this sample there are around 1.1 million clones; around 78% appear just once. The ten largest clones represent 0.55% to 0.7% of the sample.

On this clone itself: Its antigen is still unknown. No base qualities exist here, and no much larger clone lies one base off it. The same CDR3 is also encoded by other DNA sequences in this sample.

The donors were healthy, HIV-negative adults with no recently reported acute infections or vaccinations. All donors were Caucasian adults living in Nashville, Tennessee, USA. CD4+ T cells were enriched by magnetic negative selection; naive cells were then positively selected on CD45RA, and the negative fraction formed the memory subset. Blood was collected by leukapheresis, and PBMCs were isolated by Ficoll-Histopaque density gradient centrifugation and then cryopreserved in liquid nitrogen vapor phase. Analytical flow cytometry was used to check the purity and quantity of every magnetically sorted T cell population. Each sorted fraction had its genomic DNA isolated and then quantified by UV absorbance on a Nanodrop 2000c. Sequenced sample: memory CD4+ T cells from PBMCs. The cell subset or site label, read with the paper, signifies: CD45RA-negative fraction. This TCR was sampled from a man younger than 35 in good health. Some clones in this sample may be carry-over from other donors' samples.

The sequenced DNA is TGCAGTGCTACAAACACCGGGGAGCTGTTTTTT. This translates into CSATNTGELFF. The sequence is built from TRBV20-1 and TRBJ2-2; no D segment can be confidently identified. Trimming costs V 4 bases and J 2 bases, and their ends lie 2 bases apart. Measured from the cysteine to the phenylalanine, the CDR3 is 11 residues long. CDR3 DNA only is kept here, 33 bases in frame from base 1. According to the germline V gene (reference sequence), CDR1 reads DFQATT and CDR2 reads SNEGSKA.